Sequencing of this TCR beta chain was carried out in a study of TIL therapy for anti-PD-1-resistant metastatic lung cancer. Whole-study findings and limits: Many TIL product clones were absent from baseline tumor, suggesting clonal contraction.

Trimming cost V 2 bases and J 0 bases, with 5 bases left between them. Germline assignment: CDR1 LNHDA and CDR2 SQIVND (reference sequence). The CDR3 spans 15 residues. The libraries were made with immunoSEQ v3. Sequencing depth was 1.5 million to 2 million read pairs for survey level, about 5-6 million for deep. Assay: immunoSEQ multiplex PCR; the TCRdb copy retains only in-frame clones and omits some. The sample records over 6,000 clones, 66% being singletons. As regards this clone: Its antigen is currently unknown.

As for time point: pre-treatment sample, taken before nivolumab and TIL therapy. Tumor tissue came from excised metastases, mostly pleural nodules or supraclavicular lymph nodes. The sequence was collected from a person between 25 and 80 years old with non-small cell lung cancer. The starting material was tumor tissue, obtained at baseline. The rearrangement links TRBV19 to TRBJ2-6; no clear D. The CDR3 region has the DNA TGTGCCAGTAGTATATCCCACTCTGGGGCCAACGTCCTGACTTTC. Translating gives CASSISHSGANVLTF.